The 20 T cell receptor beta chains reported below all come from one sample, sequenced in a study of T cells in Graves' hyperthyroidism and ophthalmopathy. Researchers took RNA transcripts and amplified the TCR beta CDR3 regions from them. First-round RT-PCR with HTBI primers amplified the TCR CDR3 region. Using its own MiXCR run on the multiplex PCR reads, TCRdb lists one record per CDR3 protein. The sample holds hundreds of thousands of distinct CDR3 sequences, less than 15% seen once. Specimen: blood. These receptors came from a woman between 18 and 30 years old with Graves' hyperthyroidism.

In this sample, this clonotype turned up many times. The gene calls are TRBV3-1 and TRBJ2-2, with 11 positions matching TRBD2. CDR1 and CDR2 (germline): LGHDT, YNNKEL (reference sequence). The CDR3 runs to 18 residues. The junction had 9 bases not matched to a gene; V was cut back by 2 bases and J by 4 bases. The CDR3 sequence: CASSQLRSGLAVTGELFF. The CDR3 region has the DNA TGTGCCAGCAGCCAACTCCGTTCGGGACTAGCGGTCACCGGGGAGCTGTTTTTT.

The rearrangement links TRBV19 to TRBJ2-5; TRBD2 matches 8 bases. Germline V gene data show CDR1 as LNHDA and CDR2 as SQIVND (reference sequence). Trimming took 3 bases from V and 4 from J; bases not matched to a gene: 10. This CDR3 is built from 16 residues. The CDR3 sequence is CASSIPGGPSGETQYF. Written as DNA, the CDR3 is TGTGCCAGTAGTATCCCGGGGGGGCCTTCTGGAGAGACCCAGTACTTC.

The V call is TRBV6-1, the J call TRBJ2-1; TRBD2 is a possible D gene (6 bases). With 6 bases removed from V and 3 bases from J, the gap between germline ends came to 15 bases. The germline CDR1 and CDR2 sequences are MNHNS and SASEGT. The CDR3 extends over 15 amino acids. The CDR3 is CASSQPGDIYNEQFF. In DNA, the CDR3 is TGTGCCAGCAGCCAACCGGGGGATATCTACAATGAGCAGTTCTTC.

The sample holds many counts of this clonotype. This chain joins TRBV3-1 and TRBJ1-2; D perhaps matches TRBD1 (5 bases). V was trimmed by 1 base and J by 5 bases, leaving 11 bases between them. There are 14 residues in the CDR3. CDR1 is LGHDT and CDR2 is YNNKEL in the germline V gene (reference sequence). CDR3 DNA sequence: TGTGCCAGCAGCCAAGGACCCCAGGGATATGGCTACACCTTC. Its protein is CASSQGPQGYGYTF.

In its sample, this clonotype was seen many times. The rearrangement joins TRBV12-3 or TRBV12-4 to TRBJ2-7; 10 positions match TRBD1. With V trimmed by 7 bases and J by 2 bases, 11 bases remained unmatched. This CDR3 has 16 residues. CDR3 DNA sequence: TGTGCCAGCACCCAAGAGGGACAGGGGACCCCCTACGAGCAGTACTTC. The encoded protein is CASTQEGQGTPYEQYF.

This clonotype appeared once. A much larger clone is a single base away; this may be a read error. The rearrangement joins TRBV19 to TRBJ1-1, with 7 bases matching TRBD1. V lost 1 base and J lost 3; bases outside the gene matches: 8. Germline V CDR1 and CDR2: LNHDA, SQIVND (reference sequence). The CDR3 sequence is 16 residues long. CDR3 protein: CASSIGWTGRDTEAFF. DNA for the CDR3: TGTGCCAGTAGTATAGGGTGGACAGGACGGGACACTGAAGCTTTCTTT.

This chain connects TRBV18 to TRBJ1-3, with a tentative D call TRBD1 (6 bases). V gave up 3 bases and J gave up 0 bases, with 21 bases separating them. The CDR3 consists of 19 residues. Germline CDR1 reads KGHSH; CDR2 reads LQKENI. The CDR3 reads CASSPAPLRGGHSGNTIYF. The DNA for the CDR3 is TGTGCCAGCTCACCTGCCCCCCTAAGAGGGGGGCACTCTGGAAACACCATATATTTT.

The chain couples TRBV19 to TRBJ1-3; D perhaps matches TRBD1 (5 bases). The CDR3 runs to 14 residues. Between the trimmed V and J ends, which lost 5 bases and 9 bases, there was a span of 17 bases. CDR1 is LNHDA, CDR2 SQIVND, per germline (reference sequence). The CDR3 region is CASSWDSNRGTIYF. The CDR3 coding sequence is TGTGCCAGTAGTTGGGACTCCAACCGGGGCACCATATATTTT.

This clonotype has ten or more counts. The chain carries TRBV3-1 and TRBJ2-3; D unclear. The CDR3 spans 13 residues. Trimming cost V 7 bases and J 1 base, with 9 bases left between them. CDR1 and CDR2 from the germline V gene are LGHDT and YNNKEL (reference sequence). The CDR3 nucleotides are TGTGCCAGCACCGGCCGGGGCACAGATACGCAGTATTTT. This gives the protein CASTGRGTDTQYF.

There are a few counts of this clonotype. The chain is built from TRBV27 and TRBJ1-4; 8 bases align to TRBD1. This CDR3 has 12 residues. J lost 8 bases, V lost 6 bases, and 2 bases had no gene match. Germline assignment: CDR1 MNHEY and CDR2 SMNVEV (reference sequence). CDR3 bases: TGTGCCAGCAGCAGGGGGCGGGAAAAACTGTTTTTT. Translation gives CASSRGREKLFF.

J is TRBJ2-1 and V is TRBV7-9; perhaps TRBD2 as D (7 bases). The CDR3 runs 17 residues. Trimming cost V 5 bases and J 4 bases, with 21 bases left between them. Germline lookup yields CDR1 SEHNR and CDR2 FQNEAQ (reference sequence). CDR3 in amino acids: CASSLGGAGDLYNEQFF. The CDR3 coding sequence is TGTGCCAGCAGCCTAGGGGGGGCGGGGGACTTATACAATGAGCAGTTCTTC.

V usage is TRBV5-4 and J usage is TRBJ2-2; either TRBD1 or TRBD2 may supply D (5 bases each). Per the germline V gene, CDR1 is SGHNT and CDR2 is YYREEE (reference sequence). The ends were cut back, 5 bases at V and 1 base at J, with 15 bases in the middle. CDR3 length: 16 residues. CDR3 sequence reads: CASRNTGTENTGELFF. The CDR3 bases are TGTGCCAGCAGGAACACCGGGACGGAGAACACCGGGGAGCTGTTTTTT.

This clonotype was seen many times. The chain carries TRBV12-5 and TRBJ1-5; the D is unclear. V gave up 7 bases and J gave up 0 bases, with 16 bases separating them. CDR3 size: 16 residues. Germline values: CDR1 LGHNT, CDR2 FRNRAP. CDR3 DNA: TGTGCTAGTGCCTTTATGGTGGGGTATAGCAATCAGCCCCAGCATTTT. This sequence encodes CASAFMVGYSNQPQHF.

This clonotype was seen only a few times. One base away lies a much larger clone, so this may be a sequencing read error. The CDR3 here is CASSLWQVHEQYF. CDR3 DNA sequence: TGTGCCAGCAGCTTGTGGCAGGTCCACGAGCAGTACTTC. The chain carries TRBV5-6 and TRBJ2-7; D is uncertain. The germline gives CDR1 SGHDT, CDR2 YYEEEE. This CDR3 has 13 amino acids. V lost 1 base, J lost 5 bases, and 10 bases lay in between.

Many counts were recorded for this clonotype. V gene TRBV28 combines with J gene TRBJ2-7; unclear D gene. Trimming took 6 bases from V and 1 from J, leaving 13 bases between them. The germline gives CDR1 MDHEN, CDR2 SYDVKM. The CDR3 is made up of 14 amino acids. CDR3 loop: CASRRILGSYEQYF. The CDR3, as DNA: TGTGCCAGCAGGAGAATTCTAGGGTCCTACGAGCAGTACTTC.

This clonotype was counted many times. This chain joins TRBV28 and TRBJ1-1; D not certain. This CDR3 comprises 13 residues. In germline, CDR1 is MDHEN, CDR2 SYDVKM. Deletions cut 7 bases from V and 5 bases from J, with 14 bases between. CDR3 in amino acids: CASNQGGGTEAFF. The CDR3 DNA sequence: TGTGCCAGCAATCAAGGAGGCGGGACTGAAGCTTTCTTT.

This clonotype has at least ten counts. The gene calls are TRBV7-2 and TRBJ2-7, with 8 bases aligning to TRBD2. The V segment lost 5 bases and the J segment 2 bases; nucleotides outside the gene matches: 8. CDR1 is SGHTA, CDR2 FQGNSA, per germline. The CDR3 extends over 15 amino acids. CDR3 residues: CASSLLLAVTYEQYF. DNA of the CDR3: TGTGCCAGCAGCCTTCTACTAGCGGTTACCTACGAGCAGTACTTC.

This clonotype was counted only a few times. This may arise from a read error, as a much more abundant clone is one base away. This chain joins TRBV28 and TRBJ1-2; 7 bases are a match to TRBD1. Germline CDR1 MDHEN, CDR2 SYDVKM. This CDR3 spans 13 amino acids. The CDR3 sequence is CAGSRDRAYGYTF. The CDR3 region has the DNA TGTGCCGGCAGCCGAGACAGGGCCTATGGCTACACCTTC.

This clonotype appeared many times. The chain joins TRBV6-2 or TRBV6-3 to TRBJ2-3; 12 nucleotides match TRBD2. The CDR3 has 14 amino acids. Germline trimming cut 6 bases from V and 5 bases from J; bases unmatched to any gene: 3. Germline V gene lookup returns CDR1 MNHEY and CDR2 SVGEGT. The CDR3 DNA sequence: TGTGCCAGCAGCGAGGGACTAGCGGGAGATACGCAGTATTTT. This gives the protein CASSEGLAGDTQYF.

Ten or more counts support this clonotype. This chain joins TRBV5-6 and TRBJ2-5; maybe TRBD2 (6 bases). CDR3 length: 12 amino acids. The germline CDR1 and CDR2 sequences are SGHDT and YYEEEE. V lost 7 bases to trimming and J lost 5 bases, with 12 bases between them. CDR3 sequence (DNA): TGTGCCAGCTTGGTCCGGGAGGAGACCCAGTACTTC. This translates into CASLVREETQYF.